This TCR beta chain was documented in a study of cytomegalovirus exposure and HLA in healthy donors. PCR employed 60 Vbeta and 13 Jbeta primers. The table came from immunoSEQ multiplex PCR; TCRdb's copy has only in-frame clones and leaves some out. The data show 100,000 to 150,000 clones, over 70% seen once. Study-level results: Most TCRs appeared rarely, but some public TCRs recurred in many donors. TRBV6-2, TRBV6-3 and some other V segments were unresolvable in 87-base-pair reads. As was reported, the classifier diagnosed cytomegalovirus status with high specificity and sensitivity. The study carried out a later analysis of TCR beta sequences. It associated under 20,000 of them with specific HLA alleles at a false discovery rate of 0.05.

Of note for this clone: Its cognate antigen is unknown.

With 4 bases removed from V and 3 bases from J, the gap between germline ends came to 16 bases. This CDR3 is 15 amino acids long. Germline lookup yields CDR1 LNHDA and CDR2 SQIVND (reference sequence). Sequenced material: PBMCs. This sequence joins TRBV19 and TRBJ2-7, with D perhaps matching TRBD2 (7 bases). The source is a man between 18 and 29 years old in good health and CMV-seropositive. The CDR3 DNA sequence: TGTGCCAGTAGTACCGGGATGCGGGGGCTCTACGAGCAGTACTTC. It is translated as CASSTGMRGLYEQYF.